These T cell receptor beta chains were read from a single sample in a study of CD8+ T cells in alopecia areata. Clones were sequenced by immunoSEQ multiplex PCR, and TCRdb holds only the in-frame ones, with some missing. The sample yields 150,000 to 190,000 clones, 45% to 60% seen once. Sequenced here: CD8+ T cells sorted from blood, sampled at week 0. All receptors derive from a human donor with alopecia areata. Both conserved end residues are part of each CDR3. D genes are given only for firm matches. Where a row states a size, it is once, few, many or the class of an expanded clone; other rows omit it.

CDR3: CATSPSMDTTYGYTF; DNA: TGTGCCACCAGCCCAAGCATGGACACCACCTATGGCTACACCTTC; D: NA; V: TRBV15; J: TRBJ1-2; size: NA
CDR3: CSVETPASSDTQYF; DNA: TGCAGCGTTGAAACGCCCGCTTCATCAGATACGCAGTATTTT; D: NA; V: TRBV29-1; J: TRBJ2-3; size: NA
CDR3: CATRQGDYGYTF; DNA: TGTGCCACCCGACAGGGGGATTATGGCTACACCTTC; D: TRBD1; V: TRBV10-3; J: TRBJ1-2; size: few
CDR3: CSVAAGNTEAFF; DNA: TGCAGCGTTGCTGCCGGGAACACTGAAGCTTTCTTT; D: NA; V: TRBV29-1; J: TRBJ1-1; size: NA
CDR3: CASTHQGYYNEQFF; DNA: TGTGCCAGTACCCATCAAGGCTACTACAATGAGCAGTTCTTC; D: NA; V: TRBV19; J: TRBJ2-1; size: NA
CDR3: CASRLTDYNEQFF; DNA: TGTGCCAGCAGGCTGACAGACTACAATGAGCAGTTCTTC; D: NA; V: TRBV27; J: TRBJ2-1; size: NA
CDR3: CATSMQGRRETQYF; DNA: TGTGCCACCAGCATGCAGGGGCGTCGCGAGACCCAGTACTTC; D: NA; V: TRBV15; J: TRBJ2-5; size: NA
CDR3: CSVEEDRGSYEQYF; DNA: TGCAGCGTTGAAGAGGACAGGGGATCCTACGAGCAGTACTTC; D: TRBD1; V: TRBV29-1; J: TRBJ2-7; size: few
CDR3: CASSFLDAPYEQYF; DNA: TGTGCCAGCAGTTTTTTAGACGCGCCGTACGAGCAGTACTTC; D: NA; V: TRBV27; J: TRBJ2-7; size: NA
CDR3: CASSLGLAGPEGEQYF; DNA: TGTGCCAGCAGCCTGGGACTAGCGGGCCCTGAGGGCGAGCAGTACTTC; D: TRBD2; V: TRBV7-9; J: TRBJ2-7; size: NA
CDR3: CASGSLGYEQYF; DNA: TGTGCCAGCGGCTCGCTGGGGTACGAGCAGTACTTC; D: NA; V: TRBV27; J: TRBJ2-7; size: NA
CDR3: CASSASGYGYTF; DNA: TGTGCCAGTAGTGCGTCTGGCTATGGCTACACCTTC; D: NA; V: TRBV19; J: TRBJ1-2; size: NA
CDR3: CASSLGLDREQYF; DNA: TGTGCCAGCAGCCTCGGACTAGACCGCGAGCAGTACTTC; D: TRBD2; V: TRBV9; J: TRBJ2-7; size: NA
CDR3: CSVPGGQGSNQPQHF; DNA: TGCAGCGTCCCAGGGGGACAGGGGAGCAATCAGCCCCAGCATTTT; D: TRBD1; V: TRBV29-1; J: TRBJ1-5; size: few
CDR3: CASSTSGPYNEQFF; DNA: TGTGCCAGCAGTACTAGCGGGCCCTACAATGAGCAGTTCTTC; D: TRBD2; V: TRBV2; J: TRBJ2-1; size: few
CDR3: CASSQDSSGVETQYF; DNA: TGCGCCAGCAGCCAAGATTCTAGCGGGGTTGAGACCCAGTACTTC; D: TRBD2; V: TRBV4-3; J: TRBJ2-5; size: once
CDR3: CASSPEDMNYGYTF; DNA: TGTGCCAGCAGCCCAGAGGACATGAACTATGGCTACACCTTC; D: NA; V: TRBV13; J: TRBJ1-2; size: NA
CDR3: CSVVYRAAEGRTGNEQFF; DNA: TGCAGCGTTGTATATCGGGCCGCTGAGGGTCGAACGGGTAATGAGCAGTTCTTC; D: NA; V: TRBV29-1; J: TRBJ2-1; size: NA
CDR3: CASSFRGPVEAFF; DNA: TGTGCCAGCAGCTTTCGAGGGCCGGTGGAGGCTTTCTTT; D: NA; V: TRBV11-3; J: TRBJ1-1; size: NA
CDR3: CASSEKGQGAPKNIQYF; DNA: TGTGCCAGCAGTGAGAAGGGACAGGGGGCTCCCAAAAACATTCAGTACTTC; D: TRBD1; V: TRBV2; J: TRBJ2-4; size: few
CDR3: CASSSQRRPYEQYF; DNA: TGTGCCAGCAGCTCCCAAAGGAGACCCTACGAGCAGTACTTC; D: NA; V: TRBV5-6; J: TRBJ2-7; size: NA
CDR3: CAWSHTGIEQFF; DNA: TGTGCCTGGAGTCATACAGGGATTGAGCAGTTCTTC; D: NA; V: TRBV30; J: TRBJ2-1; size: NA
CDR3: CSALNTEAFF; DNA: TGCAGCGCGCTGAACACTGAAGCTTTCTTT; D: NA; V: TRBV29-1; J: TRBJ1-1; size: few
CDR3: CASSQDIQAEVYEQYF; DNA: TGCGCCAGCAGCCAAGATATTCAGGCAGAAGTTTACGAGCAGTACTTC; D: NA; V: TRBV4-3; J: TRBJ2-7; size: few
CDR3: CASSPSGIHEQYF; DNA: TGTGCCAGCAGCCCTTCGGGGATCCACGAGCAGTACTTC; D: NA; V: TRBV14; J: TRBJ2-7; size: NA
CDR3: CASSSFRGSNTGELFF; DNA: TGTGCCAGCAGCTCGTTTCGGGGCTCGAACACCGGGGAGCTGTTTTTT; D: NA; V: TRBV11-1; J: TRBJ2-2; size: few
CDR3: CASTPRAGGLDEQYF; DNA: TGTGCCAGCACCCCCAGGGCAGGGGGCTTGGACGAGCAGTACTTC; D: TRBD1; V: TRBV6-1; J: TRBJ2-7; size: few
CDR3: CATKQGGEQYF; DNA: TGTGCCACCAAACAAGGAGGCGAGCAGTACTTC; D: NA; V: TRBV15; J: TRBJ2-7; size: NA
CDR3: CASSLRGTGGLNQPQHF; DNA: TGCGCCAGCAGCTTAAGGGGGACAGGGGGCCTCAATCAGCCCCAGCATTTT; D: TRBD1; V: TRBV5-1; J: TRBJ1-5; size: NA
CDR3: CASSLLVAGGQETQYF; DNA: TGTGCCAGCAGTTTATTGGTAGCGGGGGGCCAAGAGACCCAGTACTTC; D: TRBD2; V: TRBV27; J: TRBJ2-5; size: NA
CDR3: CASSLKGVGYNSPLHF; DNA: TGCGCCAGCAGCTTGAAGGGGGTCGGATATAATTCACCCCTCCACTTT; D: NA; V: TRBV5-1; J: TRBJ1-6; size: NA
CDR3: CASSPGSGEQYF; DNA: TGTGCCAGCAGCCCAGGGTCGGGGGAGCAGTACTTC; D: NA; V: TRBV5-6; J: TRBJ2-7; size: NA
CDR3: CASSPDGLANEQYF; DNA: TGCGCCAGCAGCCCGGATGGCCTAGCGAACGAGCAGTACTTC; D: NA; V: TRBV5-1; J: TRBJ2-7; size: NA
CDR3: CASIGSWNTEAFF; DNA: TGTGCCAGCATAGGTAGTTGGAACACTGAAGCTTTCTTT; D: NA; V: TRBV6-6; J: TRBJ1-1; size: few
CDR3: CASSKYPEQFF; DNA: TGTGCCAGCTCAAAGTATCCTGAGCAGTTCTTC; D: NA; V: TRBV18; J: TRBJ2-1; size: few
CDR3: CASSARNSPLHF; DNA: TGTGCCAGCAGTGCTAGGAATTCACCCCTCCACTTT; D: NA; V: TRBV2; J: TRBJ1-6; size: few
CDR3: CASSYNTRGEQFF; DNA: TGTGCCAGCAGTTACAATACGAGGGGTGAGCAGTTCTTC; D: NA; V: TRBV6-5; J: TRBJ2-1; size: NA
CDR3: CASSAAPDSTEAFF; DNA: TGCGCCAGCAGCGCGGCCCCGGACAGCACTGAAGCTTTCTTT; D: NA; V: TRBV4-3; J: TRBJ1-1; size: NA
CDR3: CASSSTDRRGYEQYF; DNA: TGTGCCAGCAGCTCGACAGATAGAAGGGGCTACGAGCAGTACTTC; D: NA; V: TRBV7-8; J: TRBJ2-7; size: few
CDR3: CSVRLQGPEAFF; DNA: TGCAGCGTTCGACTACAGGGGCCTGAAGCTTTCTTT; D: TRBD1; V: TRBV29-1; J: TRBJ1-1; size: NA
CDR3: CASSPSGTNYGYTF; DNA: TGTGCCAGCAGCCCGTCCGGGACCAATTATGGCTACACCTTC; D: NA; V: TRBV7-9; J: TRBJ1-2; size: NA
CDR3: CASSLVHGSVDEQFF; DNA: TGTGCCAGCAGCTTAGTACATGGGTCAGTCGATGAGCAGTTCTTC; D: NA; V: TRBV7-9; J: TRBJ2-1; size: NA
CDR3: CAWSDREVYNSPLHF; DNA: TGTGCCTGGAGTGACAGGGAAGTGTATAATTCACCCCTCCACTTT; D: NA; V: TRBV30; J: TRBJ1-6; size: NA
CDR3: CASSLVLGTAYNEQFF; DNA: TGTGCCAGCAGCTTAGTTCTAGGGACGGCCTACAATGAGCAGTTCTTC; D: NA; V: TRBV7-9; J: TRBJ2-1; size: NA
CDR3: CASSSLQGSNQPQHF; DNA: TGCGCCAGCAGCTCGTTACAGGGCAGCAATCAGCCCCAGCATTTT; D: NA; V: TRBV5-1; J: TRBJ1-5; size: NA
CDR3: CASSQARGTGNRYGYTF; DNA: TGCGCCAGCAGCCAAGCCCGTGGGACGGGGAATAGGTATGGCTACACCTTC; D: NA; V: TRBV4-3; J: TRBJ1-2; size: NA
CDR3: CASSDRGLYGYTF; DNA: TGTGCCAGCAGTGACAGGGGGCTCTATGGCTACACCTTC; D: TRBD1; V: TRBV25-1; J: TRBJ1-2; size: NA
CDR3: CATSRDRGLNEKLFF; DNA: TGTGCCACCAGCAGAGACAGGGGGCTGAATGAAAAACTGTTTTTT; D: TRBD1; V: TRBV15; J: TRBJ1-4; size: NA
CDR3: CASSLKGQVYGYTF; DNA: TGTGCCAGCAGCTTAAAGGGACAGGTCTATGGCTACACCTTC; D: TRBD1; V: TRBV11-2; J: TRBJ1-2; size: NA
CDR3: CASSIVNTEAFF; DNA: TGTGCCAGTAGTATCGTTAACACTGAAGCTTTCTTT; D: NA; V: TRBV19; J: TRBJ1-1; size: few
CDR3: CASSQEDRGQETQYF; DNA: TGTGCCAGCAGCCAAGAGGACAGGGGGCAAGAGACCCAGTACTTC; D: TRBD1; V: TRBV14; J: TRBJ2-5; size: NA
CDR3: CASSEMADTEAFF; DNA: TGCGCCAGCAGTGAGATGGCGGACACTGAAGCTTTCTTT; D: NA; V: TRBV10-2; J: TRBJ1-1; size: NA
CDR3: CASSSTGQGRISNTEAFF; DNA: TGCGCCAGCAGCTCAACTGGACAGGGACGTATATCGAACACTGAAGCTTTCTTT; D: TRBD1; V: TRBV5-1; J: TRBJ1-1; size: NA
CDR3: CAISESKPGEPFF; DNA: TGTGCCATCAGTGAGTCGAAACCGGGGGAGCCGTTCTTC; D: NA; V: TRBV10-3; J: TRBJ2-1; size: few
CDR3: CAWSETGGTYEQYF; DNA: TGTGCCTGGAGTGAGACAGGGGGGACCTACGAGCAGTACTTC; D: TRBD1; V: TRBV30; J: TRBJ2-7; size: few
CDR3: CSVEETGGHEQYF; DNA: TGCAGCGTTGAAGAGACAGGGGGCCACGAGCAGTACTTC; D: TRBD1; V: TRBV29-1; J: TRBJ2-7; size: NA
CDR3: CASSQDLEGAETQYF; DNA: TGCGCCAGCAGCCAAGATTTAGAAGGGGCAGAGACCCAGTACTTC; D: NA; V: TRBV4-3; J: TRBJ2-5; size: NA
CDR3: CSVEALGQKTYNEQFF; DNA: TGCAGCGTTGAAGCCCTCGGACAGAAAACCTACAATGAGCAGTTCTTC; D: NA; V: TRBV29-1; J: TRBJ2-1; size: NA